This is a list of T cell receptor beta chains from one sample in a study of blood T cell repertoires in COVID-19. Only in-frame clones appear in the TCRdb table, and some are missing; sequencing was by immunoSEQ multiplex PCR. The data show about 500,000 clones, 75% to 90% seen once. Sequencing used PBMCs or T cells enriched from blood (not recorded which). Receptors were obtained from a woman younger than 30 who had recovered from COVID-19. The CDR3 runs from the conserved cysteine through the conserved F or W. D genes are given only for firm matches. Where a row states a size, it is once, few, many or the class of an expanded clone; other rows omit it.

d_gene	v_gene	abundance	j_gene	CDR3aa	CDR3nt
-	TRBV9	-	TRBJ2-5	CASSVRRGETQYF	TGTGCCAGCAGCGTCCGCAGGGGAGAGACCCAGTACTTC
-	TRBV25-1	-	TRBJ2-5	CASSEKTSPRTQYF	TGTGCCAGCAGCGAAAAAACTTCACCCCGGACCCAGTACTTC
-	TRBV12-5	-	TRBJ1-3	CASGLGTPGTYSGNTIYF	TGTGCTAGTGGTTTGGGGACTCCAGGTACCTACTCTGGAAACACCATATATTTT
-	TRBV6-6	-	TRBJ1-2	CASREGTGGYTF	TGTGCCAGCAGGGAGGGAACTGGTGGCTACACCTTC
-	TRBV5-6	-	TRBJ2-7	CASSLGTGSEQYF	TGTGCCAGCAGCTTGGGTACAGGGTCGGAGCAGTACTTC
TRBD2	TRBV2	-	TRBJ2-3	CASSGTRVAGDTQYF	TGTGCCAGCAGTGGGACTAGAGTGGCGGGGGATACGCAGTATTTT
TRBD2	TRBV24-1	-	TRBJ2-3	CATSSSGVETQYF	TGTGCCACCAGTTCTAGCGGGGTAGAGACGCAGTATTTT
-	TRBV4-1	-	TRBJ1-5	CASSQGYGVVLNQPQHF	TGCGCCAGCAGCCAAGGATACGGGGTCGTCTTAAATCAGCCCCAGCATTTT
-	TRBV10-3	-	TRBJ2-6	CAISEPSDRTISGANVLTF	TGTGCCATCAGTGAGCCCTCGGACAGAACCATCTCTGGGGCCAACGTCCTGACTTTC
TRBD2	TRBV28	-	TRBJ2-1	CASFDVRVTKKAFSGTSGGREFF	TGTGCCAGCTTTGACGTGAGGGTAACAAAAAAAGCCTTCTCCGGGACTAGCGGGGGGAGAGAGTTCTTC
TRBD2	TRBV30	-	TRBJ2-2	CAFIGLAGGANTGELFF	TGTGCCTTCATCGGGCTAGCGGGGGGTGCGAACACCGGGGAGCTGTTTTTT
TRBD1	TRBV6-5	-	TRBJ2-1	CASSRPGTGVNEQFF	TGTGCCAGCAGTCGTCCCGGGACAGGGGTAAATGAGCAGTTCTTC
TRBD1	TRBV5-4	-	TRBJ1-2	CASRQTGTGFPGYTF	TGTGCCAGCAGACAGACCGGGACAGGGTTTCCAGGCTACACCTTC
TRBD1	TRBV18	once	TRBJ1-3	CASSLGTAQVGNTIYF	TGTGCCAGCTCCCTCGGGACAGCTCAGGTTGGAAACACCATATATTTT
TRBD1	TRBV27	-	TRBJ1-2	CASSPRGPLGDGYTF	TGTGCCAGCAGTCCCAGGGGGCCTCTCGGGGATGGCTACACCTTC
-	TRBV24-1	-	TRBJ2-5	CATSDLPTVVGEEETQYF	TGTGCCACCAGTGATTTGCCAACGGTTGTCGGGGAAGAAGAGACCCAGTACTTC
-	TRBV7-8	-	TRBJ1-4	CASSRQGNEKLFF	TGTGCCAGCAGCCGGCAGGGCAATGAAAAACTGTTTTTT
-	TRBV7-2	-	TRBJ2-7	CASSPQRPYEQYF	TGTGCCAGCAGCCCCCAGAGGCCCTACGAGCAGTACTTC
-	TRBV4-1	once	TRBJ1-4	CASSQVGVGTNEKLFF	TGCGCCAGCAGCCAAGTAGGGGTAGGAACTAATGAAAAACTGTTTTTT
-	TRBV10-3	-	TRBJ1-2	CAISESGDDGYTF	TGTGCCATCAGTGAGTCAGGGGATGATGGCTACACCTTC
-	TRBV7-2	-	TRBJ1-2	CASTADRGSNYGYTF	TGTGCCAGCACCGCGGACAGAGGCTCTAACTATGGCTACACCTTC
TRBD1	TRBV29-1	-	TRBJ1-6	CSARRRTGHNNSPLHF	TGCAGCGCCAGGCGGCGGACAGGTCACAATAATTCACCCCTCCACTTT
TRBD1	TRBV7-8	-	TRBJ1-6	CASKPPGGVNSPLHF	TGTGCCAGCAAACCCCCAGGGGGAGTTAATTCACCCCTCCACTTT
TRBD2	TRBV7-7	-	TRBJ2-2	CASRLNSGGHGELFF	TGTGCCAGCAGGTTAAATAGCGGGGGCCACGGGGAGCTGTTTTTT
-	TRBV12-5	-	TRBJ1-1	CASGLQGGTEAFF	TGTGCTAGTGGTTTGCAGGGTGGGACTGAAGCTTTCTTT
-	TRBV9	-	TRBJ1-4	CASSPRTTTGDEKLFF	TGTGCCAGCAGCCCCAGGACAACCACGGGGGATGAAAAACTGTTTTTT
TRBD2	TRBV9	-	TRBJ2-1	CASSGTSGSSSYNEQFF	TGTGCCAGCAGCGGGACTAGCGGGTCGAGCTCCTACAATGAGCAGTTCTTC
TRBD2	TRBV5-1	-	TRBJ2-3	CASSQGLATDTQYF	TGCGCCAGCAGCCAGGGACTAGCTACAGATACGCAGTATTTT
TRBD1	TRBV30	-	TRBJ1-6	CAWNDRANSPLHF	TGTGCCTGGAATGACAGGGCTAATTCACCCCTCCACTTT
-	TRBV18	-	TRBJ1-4	CASSQKTFATNEKLFF	TGTGCCAGCTCACAAAAGACTTTTGCAACTAATGAAAAACTGTTTTTT
-	TRBV5-4	-	TRBJ1-4	CASSLGQATNEKLFF	TGTGCCAGCAGCTTGGGACAGGCAACTAATGAAAAACTGTTTTTT
TRBD1	TRBV29-1	once	TRBJ1-2	CSVEWVGQGGGYTF	TGCAGCGTTGAATGGGTGGGACAGGGAGGTGGCTACACCTTC
-	TRBV4-2	-	TRBJ2-4	CASSPTSGIAKNIQYF	TGTGCCAGCAGCCCAACATCGGGGATAGCCAAAAACATTCAGTACTTC
TRBD2	TRBV4-1	few	TRBJ2-7	CASSPTGGNHEQYF	TGCGCCAGCAGCCCCACGGGGGGAAACCACGAGCAGTACTTC
TRBD1	TRBV29-1	-	TRBJ2-1	CSVHMPGQGVIVPYNEQFF	TGCAGCGTGCACATGCCGGGACAGGGGGTCATTGTGCCCTACAATGAGCAGTTCTTC
-	TRBV2	-	TRBJ1-6	CASSVEGYNSPLHF	TGTGCCAGCAGTGTAGAGGGTTATAATTCACCCCTCCACTTT
-	TRBV6-5	-	TRBJ1-1	CASARGFLNTEAFF	TGTGCCAGCGCCCGGGGTTTCCTGAACACTGAAGCTTTCTTT
-	TRBV2	-	TRBJ1-2	CASSVLRAHGYTF	TGTGCCAGCAGTGTCTTGAGGGCCCATGGCTACACCTTC
-	TRBV28	-	TRBJ2-7	CASSRGGGQNEQYF	TGTGCCAGCAGTCGAGGGGGGGGCCAGAACGAGCAGTACTTC
TRBD1	TRBV29-1	-	TRBJ1-4	CSVEDPGTGVGKLFF	TGCAGCGTTGAAGATCCTGGGACAGGGGTTGGAAAACTGTTTTTT
TRBD2	TRBV7-2	-	TRBJ2-1	CASSLDLAGGYNEQFF	TGTGCCAGCAGCTTAGATCTAGCGGGGGGGTACAATGAGCAGTTCTTC
-	TRBV6-5	-	TRBJ1-1	CASSPSGDTEAFF	TGTGCCAGCAGCCCCTCCGGAGACACTGAAGCTTTCTTT
-	TRBV5-1	-	TRBJ1-2	CASSLDGQLGGGYTF	TGCGCCAGCAGCTTGGACGGACAGCTAGGAGGTGGCTACACCTTC
TRBD1	TRBV27	-	TRBJ2-7	CASSPGGGGFYEQYF	TGTGCCAGCAGTCCAGGGGGCGGTGGATTTTACGAGCAGTACTTC
TRBD1	TRBV5-1	-	TRBJ2-7	CASSLQTGYEQYF	TGCGCCAGCAGCCTCCAGACAGGGTACGAGCAGTACTTC
TRBD2	TRBV5-1	-	TRBJ2-3	CASRVREGTDTQYF	TGCGCCAGCAGGGTAAGGGAGGGAACAGATACGCAGTATTTT
-	TRBV5-1	once	TRBJ2-5	CASSLEGDTLGETQYF	TGCGCCAGCAGCTTGGAAGGGGACACCCTCGGGGAGACCCAGTACTTC
TRBD1	TRBV10-3	-	TRBJ2-1	CAITGTGVNEQFF	TGTGCCATCACAGGGACAGGGGTTAATGAGCAGTTCTTC
TRBD1	TRBV7-8	once	TRBJ2-2	CASRPHRTGLRAGELFF	TGTGCCAGCAGACCACACCGGACAGGGCTGAGGGCCGGGGAGCTGTTTTTT
TRBD1	TRBV5-4	-	TRBJ2-7	CASSDIGTGTYEQYF	TGTGCCAGCAGCGATATAGGGACAGGCACCTACGAGCAGTACTTC
TRBD2	TRBV19	-	TRBJ2-3	CASSTLPSGAGLPDTQYF	TGTGCCAGTAGTACCCTCCCTAGCGGAGCGGGGCTTCCAGATACGCAGTATTTT
-	TRBV5-1	few	TRBJ2-7	CASSSTGSTYEQYF	TGCGCCAGCAGCTCGACAGGAAGCACCTACGAGCAGTACTTC
-	TRBV5-1	-	TRBJ2-7	CASSFRTGVAYEQYF	TGCGCCAGCAGCTTTAGGACTGGGGTGGCCTACGAGCAGTACTTC
-	TRBV5-1	-	TRBJ1-6	CASRRPFYNSPLHF	TGCGCCAGCAGGAGGCCCTTCTATAATTCACCCCTCCACTTT
TRBD1	TRBV30	few	TRBJ2-7	CAWTRDSSYEQYF	TGTGCCTGGACTCGGGACAGCTCCTACGAGCAGTACTTC